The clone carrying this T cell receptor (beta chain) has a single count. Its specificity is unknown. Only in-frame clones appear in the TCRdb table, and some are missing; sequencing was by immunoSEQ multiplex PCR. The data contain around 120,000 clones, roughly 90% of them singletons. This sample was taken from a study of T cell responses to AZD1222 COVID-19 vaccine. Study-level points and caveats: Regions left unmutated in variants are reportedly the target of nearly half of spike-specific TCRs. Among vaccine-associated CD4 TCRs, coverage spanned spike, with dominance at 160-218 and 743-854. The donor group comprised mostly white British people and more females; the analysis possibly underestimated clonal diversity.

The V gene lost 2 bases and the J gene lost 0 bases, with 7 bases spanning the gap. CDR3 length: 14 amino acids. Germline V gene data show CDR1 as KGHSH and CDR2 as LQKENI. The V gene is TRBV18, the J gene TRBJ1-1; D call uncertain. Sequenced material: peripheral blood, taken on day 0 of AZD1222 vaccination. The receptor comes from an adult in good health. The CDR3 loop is CASSPTDMNTEAFF. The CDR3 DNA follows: TGTGCCAGCTCACCAACAGACATGAACACTGAAGCTTTCTTT.